Shown below are 5 T cell receptor beta chains from a single sample sequenced in a study of shared clonotypes between healthy human individuals. This table comes from immunoSEQ multiplex PCR, and its TCRdb copy is limited to in-frame clones, with some not included. The sample contains about 2.3 million clones, approximately 95% of which appear only once. Source material: naive CD4+ T cells from PBMCs. Sample subset: CD45RA+ positively selected. Every receptor here comes from a man younger than 35 in good health. Some clones in this sample may be carry-over from other donors' samples.

The V and J genes are TRBV5-1 and TRBJ2-2; weak D call: TRBD2 (5 bases). Germline V lookup: CDR1 SGHRS, CDR2 YFSETQ. V was shortened by 4 bases and J by 0 bases, with 13 bases between the two germline ends. CDR3 length equals 16 residues. The CDR3 protein is CASSPEARANTGELFF. CDR3 DNA: TGCGCCAGCAGCCCGGAGGCCAGAGCGAACACCGGGGAGCTGTTTTTT.

The chain recombines TRBV5-1 with TRBJ1-1, with unresolved D. Germline loops: CDR1 SGHRS, CDR2 YFSETQ. The V end was cut by 3 bases, the J end by 11 bases, with 14 bases between. The CDR3 loop spans 12 amino acids. CDR3 amino acids: CASSSPKGGAFF. Written as DNA, the CDR3 is TGCGCCAGCAGCTCTCCTAAGGGAGGGGCTTTCTTT.

This chain links TRBV2 with TRBJ2-5; D uncertain. Germline values: CDR1 SNHLY, CDR2 FYNNEI. Trimming removed 6 bases at V and 0 bases at J, with 11 bases between. There are 14 residues in the CDR3. The CDR3 here is CASRNTQYQETQYF. CDR3 DNA sequence: TGTGCCAGCAGAAACACTCAGTACCAAGAGACCCAGTACTTC. Using reference TRBV2 and TRBJ2-5 for the parts outside the CDR3, the full variable domain is EPEVTQTPSHQVTQMGQEVILRCVPISNHLYFYWYRQILGQKVEFLVSFYNNEISEKSEIFDDQFSVERPDGSNFTLKIRSTKLEDSAMYFCASRNTQYQETQYFGPGTRLLVL.

This chain uses TRBV7-9 with TRBJ1-3; D perhaps matches TRBD1 (5 bases). Trimming left V 5 bases short and J 1 base short, with 9 bases between. Germline loops: CDR1 SEHNR, CDR2 FQNEAQ (reference sequence). This CDR3 spans 14 amino acids. CDR3 in DNA: TGTGCCAGCAGCCCAGGGTTTTCTGGAAACACCATATATTTT. This translates into CASSPGFSGNTIYF.

V and J are TRBV2 and TRBJ2-1, with no clear D. CDR3 length equals 11 residues. V was trimmed by 4 bases and J by 5 bases, leaving 3 bases between them. The germline CDR1 and CDR2 sequences are SNHLY and FYNNEI. CDR3 in DNA: TGTGCCAGCAGTGTCCACAATGAGCAGTTCTTC. Amino acids: CASSVHNEQFF.